This TCR beta chain comes out of a study of T cells in narcolepsy (dated by TCRdb to the late 2010s). Broadly, across the study: The study enrolled patients with narcolepsy type 1 or type 2 (NT1, NT2) together with healthy control donors. To look for autoreactive T cells in narcolepsy patients that target self-antigens of hypocretin neurons (hypocretin, TRIB2), the study used TCR Vbeta sequencing to follow clonotypes in blood and CSF.

For TCR Vbeta sequencing, memory CD4+ T cells were sorted ex vivo from the peripheral blood of narcolepsy patients and healthy controls. Library generation was performed with the immunoSEQ multiplex PCR assay. TCRdb limited this immuneACCESS table to in-frame rearrangements with V and J called. A share of clones is missing; checked studies link under half to unresolved V genes, and the rest is unexplained. In this sample the table shows 25,000 to 30,000 clones, about 90% of which occur a single time. Clones ranked in the top ten supply more than 0.75% of the sample. Study-wide conclusions, independent of this receptor: Some blood memory CD4+ repertoires from patients and controls contained no sequences matching autoreactive T cell clones. Numbers of sequenced blood memory CD4+ clonotypes were comparable, with averages of around 39,000 in patients and roughly 33,000 in controls. Autoreactive clonotypes were reported to be detected serially in the blood of the same patients and of different patients, but not in the blood of healthy controls. Plots that compared CSF and blood CD4+ T cell clonotypes from the same patient highlighted HCRT-specific and TRIB2-specific autoreactive clonotypes.

V is shortened by 0 bases, J by 3 bases, and the region joining them spans 10 bases. The germline V gene yields SGDLS for CDR1 and YYNGEE for CDR2. From its cysteine to its phenylalanine, the CDR3 spans 15 amino acids. Only the CDR3 portion is preserved as DNA: 45 bases, with reading frame beginning at the first base. On this clone itself: Its antigen remains undetermined. Base qualities are not at hand, and no much larger clone is one base apart.

This sequence was found in a human donor in good health. This chain is built from TRBV9 and TRBJ2-1; the D gene is perhaps TRBD1 or TRBD2, each of them matching over 6 bases. The sample consisted of memory (CD45RA-) CD4+ T cells from blood. The sample's cell subset or site label, decoded: memory T cells sorted ex vivo from peripheral blood. The DNA sequence follows: TGTGCCAGCAGCGTAGGAGGAGGGGGCTACAATGAGCAGTTCTTC. Its coded protein is CASSVGGGGYNEQFF.